The 10 T cell receptor beta chains below come from one sample, sequenced in a study of PD-L1 blockade in urothelial cancer (dated by TCRdb to 2016 to 2017). This sample's time point label indicates: pretreatment peripheral blood. Preparation of the library involved the immunoSEQ multiplex PCR assay. Not all clones reach the TCRdb copy of this immuneACCESS table, which keeps in-frame sequences only. Checked studies attribute under half of the gap to unresolved V genes and leave the rest unexplained. Across this sample there are under 95,000 clones, with about four fifths seen only once. The ten largest account for 8.5% to 10% of the sample. The specimen comprised PBMCs, sampled around atezolizumab (anti-PD-L1) treatment. The receptors originated from a woman between 70 and 85 years old with urothelial cancer.

J is TRBJ2-2 and V is TRBV5-5, with TRBD1 matching 7 bases. V trimming: 4 bases; J trimming: 6 bases; junction bases outside the gene matches: 9. Germline V gene sequence: CDR1 SGHKS, CDR2 YYEKEE (reference sequence). The CDR3 runs to 15 residues. The CDR3 DNA follows: TGTGCCAGCAGCGTGTCCAGGGGGAAGGCCGGGGAGCTGTTTTTT. Translation gives CASSVSRGKAGELFF.

The chain has TRBV7-9 and TRBJ2-2, with D possibly matching TRBD2 (6 bases). Germline CDR1 is SEHNR and CDR2 is FQNEAQ (reference sequence). This CDR3 is 14 amino acids long. Trimming took off 5 bases at V and 6 bases at J, with 13 bases between the two ends. CDR3 sequence: CASSHIIAAGELFF. The DNA of the CDR3 is TGTGCCAGCAGCCACATTATAGCGGCCGGGGAGCTGTTTTTT.

The rearrangement links TRBV29-1 to TRBJ2-7; 7 bases are shared with TRBD1. The germline gives CDR1 SQVTM, CDR2 ANQGSEA. Trimming took 5 bases from V and 4 from J; bases not matched to a gene: 5. The CDR3 spans 12 residues. CDR3 in amino acids: CSVTGTAYEQYF. CDR3 sequence (DNA): TGCAGCGTTACCGGGACAGCATACGAGCAGTACTTC.

This clone was picked up a small number of times. In DNA form, the CDR3 reads TGTGCCAGCAGCTCCACAGGGACTAACTATGGCTACACCTTC. Amino acids: CASSSTGTNYGYTF. The V gene is TRBV7-3, the J gene TRBJ1-2; TRBD1 might be the D (6 bases). Germline V gives CDR1 SGHTA, CDR2 FQGTGA. V lost 4 bases to trimming and J lost 0 bases, with 9 bases between them. The CDR3 extends over 14 amino acids.

This chain connects TRBV2 to TRBJ1-5; tentatively, D is TRBD1 (6 bases). Germline V gene lookup returns CDR1 SNHLY and CDR2 FYNNEI. The CDR3 is 16 residues long. V lost 2 bases and J 0 bases, leaving 11 bases between the germline ends. CDR3 DNA sequence: TGTGCCAGCAGTGAATACGGGGGGGCTAGCAATCAGCCCCAGCATTTT. It translates to CASSEYGGASNQPQHF.

V is TRBV4-1 and J is TRBJ2-3, with TRBD2 identical over 9 bases. With 5 bases clipped from V and 2 bases from J, the junction kept 8 bases outside the gene matches. Germline V gene sequence: CDR1 MGHRA, CDR2 YSYEKL. The CDR3 spans 16 residues. DNA for the CDR3: TGCGCCAGCAGCGCGGGTAGCGGGAGCTACACAGATACGCAGTATTTT. Residues: CASSAGSGSYTDTQYF.

The chain joins TRBV5-1 to TRBJ2-7; the match to TRBD1 covers 8 bases. This CDR3 spans 14 amino acids. CDR1 and CDR2 (germline): SGHRS, YFSETQ. J was trimmed by 2 bases and V by 4 bases; bases with no gene match: 5. The CDR3 nucleotides read TGCGCCAGCAGCCTGGGGACAGGCGCCTACGAGCAGTACTTC. It encodes CASSLGTGAYEQYF.

The chain recombines TRBV7-2 with TRBJ1-4; unclear D gene. CDR1 is SGHTA, CDR2 FQGNSA, per germline. Trimming left V 5 bases short and J 7 bases short, with 8 bases between. There are 12 residues in the CDR3. The CDR3 loop is CASSQSGEKLFF. CDR3 bases: TGTGCCAGCAGCCAATCCGGTGAAAAACTGTTTTTT.

This chain uses TRBV30 with TRBJ1-1; D possibly corresponds to TRBD1 (5 bases). The CDR3 length is 14 residues. Looked up from germline, CDR1 is GTSNPN and CDR2 is SVGIG (reference sequence). Between the trimmed V and J ends, which lost 2 bases and 1 base, there was a span of 11 bases. CDR3 sequence: CAWSIGASNTEAFF. The CDR3 coding sequence is TGTGCCTGGAGTATAGGGGCCTCGAACACTGAAGCTTTCTTT.

The rearrangement joins TRBV2 to TRBJ2-4; D call uncertain. The germline CDR1 and CDR2 sequences are SNHLY and FYNNEI. This CDR3 comprises 14 residues. The germline V and J ends were trimmed by 7 bases and 1 base, with 11 bases remaining between them. The CDR3 DNA is TGTGCCAGCACCGCGGTCGGGGCCAAAAACATTCAGTACTTC. Residues: CASTAVGAKNIQYF.